The 27 T cell receptor beta chains given below trace back to one sample, sequenced in a study of blood T cell repertoires in COVID-19. Libraries were prepared by immunoSEQ multiplex PCR; TCRdb keeps only in-frame clonotypes and omits some of them. This table has about 240,000 clones, over 75% appearing once. The source material was peripheral blood. These receptors were obtained from a man aged 25-45 years who had recovered from COVID-19.

V is TRBV19 and J is TRBJ2-5; D is undetermined. The CDR3 is 12 residues long. Germline V gene lookup returns CDR1 LNHDA and CDR2 SQIVND (reference sequence). V gave up 3 bases and J gave up 4 bases, with 6 bases separating them. The CDR3 region is CASSISRETQYF. Written as DNA, the CDR3 is TGTGCCAGTAGTATCAGTCGAGAGACCCAGTACTTC.

This clone was found once. The V and J genes are TRBV3-1 (or the pseudogene TRBV3-2) and TRBJ1-2, with a weak D call TRBD1 (6 bases). V lost 0 bases, J lost 4 bases, and 12 bases lay in between. CDR3 length: 15 residues. Germline V lookup: CDR1 LGHDT, CDR2 YNNKEL (reference sequence). CDR3 sequence reads: CASSQDLTGSYGYTF. CDR3 sequence (DNA): TGTGCCAGCAGCCAAGATTTGACAGGCTCCTATGGCTACACCTTC.

This chain uses TRBV2 with TRBJ2-5, with D possibly being TRBD1 (6 bases). V was pared by 2 bases and J by 4 bases, with 8 bases between. CDR3 length equals 13 residues. Germline assignment: CDR1 SNHLY and CDR2 FYNNEI. In DNA, the CDR3 is TGTGCCAGCAGTGAACTGGACAGAGAGACCCAGTACTTC. The encoded protein is CASSELDRETQYF.

The chain uses TRBV6-6 and TRBJ1-1; D gene unclear. This CDR3 has 12 residues. Per the germline V gene, CDR1 is MNHNY and CDR2 is SVGAGI (reference sequence). Trimming took 4 bases from V and 5 from J, leaving 8 bases between them. CDR3 loop: CASSWPSTEAFF. The CDR3 DNA sequence: TGTGCCAGCAGTTGGCCCAGTACTGAAGCTTTCTTT.

This clone has a single count. The rearrangement joins TRBV29-1 to TRBJ2-1; 9 nucleotides match TRBD1. The CDR3 runs 15 residues. Germline loops: CDR1 SQVTM, CDR2 ANQGSEA. With 5 bases clipped from V and 9 bases from J, the junction kept 14 bases outside the gene matches. The CDR3, as DNA: TGCAGCGTTAGAACTGGGACAGGGCGAAGGGCTGAGCAGTTCTTC. Translated, it gives CSVRTGTGRRAEQFF.

The chain uses TRBV28 and TRBJ2-2; D is perhaps TRBD2 (6 bases). V was pared by 7 bases and J by 1 base, with 13 bases between. The CDR3 consists of 15 residues. The germline V gene has CDR1 MDHEN and CDR2 SYDVKM. The CDR3 DNA follows: TGTGCCAGCACCCTCGGGAGTGAGAACACCGGGGAGCTGTTTTTT. Its protein product is CASTLGSENTGELFF.

The V and J genes are TRBV4-1 and TRBJ1-2, with 7 bases fitting TRBD1. The V gene's germline CDR1 is MGHRA and CDR2 YSYEKL. After removal of 4 bases from V and 2 bases from J, the junction contained 10 bases not matched to a gene. CDR3 length: 16 residues. CDR3 sequence reads: CASSPEGQRRNYGYTF. Written as DNA, the CDR3 is TGCGCCAGCAGCCCTGAGGGACAGCGAAGGAACTATGGCTACACCTTC.

This clone appeared once. The chain recombines TRBV9 with TRBJ2-1, with TRBD2 matching 11 bases. Germline CDR1 SGDLS, CDR2 YYNGEE. CDR3 length: 15 amino acids. Trimming at V came to 2 bases and at J to 6 bases, leaving 4 bases not matched to a gene. The CDR3 DNA follows: TGTGCCAGCAGCGTGCTTAGCGGGGGGGGCAATGAGCAGTTCTTC. Encoded protein: CASSVLSGGGNEQFF.

CDR3 sequence reads: CASSLVGGPSYNEQFF. The CDR3 DNA is TGTGCCAGCAGCTTAGTGGGGGGGCCCTCCTACAATGAGCAGTTCTTC. The chain combines TRBV7-9 with TRBJ2-1, with D possibly matching TRBD2 (7 bases). The CDR3 is 16 residues long. V lost 1 base and J lost 0, with 10 bases in between. The germline CDR1 and CDR2 sequences are SEHNR and FQNEAQ (reference sequence).

Remarks on this clone: Other DNA sequences of this sample code for an identical CDR3. The CDR3 bases are TGTGCCAGCTCACGGGGCGCGGGAACCTACGAGCAGTACTTC. Protein sequence: CASSRGAGTYEQYF. The rearrangement links TRBV18 to TRBJ2-7; D is possibly TRBD2 (6 bases). CDR3 size: 14 residues. Germline assignment: CDR1 KGHSH and CDR2 LQKENI. Between the trimmed V and J ends, which lost 4 bases and 2 bases, there was a span of 12 bases.

J is TRBJ2-2 and V is TRBV19, with TRBD2 matching over 10 bases. Germline CDR1 reads LNHDA; CDR2 reads SQIVND (reference sequence). The CDR3 is 17 amino acids. The ends lost 7 bases at V and 7 bases at J; junction bases unmatched: 15. CDR3 sequence: CASTRGAGGPGSGELFF. CDR3 nucleotide sequence: TGTGCCAGTACCCGAGGAGCGGGGGGGCCTGGTAGCGGGGAGCTGTTTTTT.

The chain combines TRBV29-1 with TRBJ2-7; D is uncertain. The germline CDR1 and CDR2 sequences are SQVTM and ANQGSEA. The length of the CDR3 is 13 residues. V lost 1 base, J lost 0 bases, and 7 bases lay in between. As DNA, the CDR3 is TGCAGCGTTGAAGCCACGAGCTCCTACGAGCAGTACTTC. It encodes CSVEATSSYEQYF.

This chain connects TRBV15 to TRBJ1-2, with 8 bases that match TRBD1. J was trimmed by 4 bases and V by 1 base; bases with no gene match: 5. Germline loops: CDR1 LNHNV, CDR2 YYDKDF (reference sequence). This CDR3 spans 15 amino acids. The CDR3 loop reads CATSRAPGGIYGYTF. The CDR3 DNA reads as TGTGCCACCAGCAGAGCCCCAGGGGGCATCTATGGCTACACCTTC.

The chain links TRBV7-9 to TRBJ1-2, with D uncertain. With 5 bases removed from V and 7 bases from J, the gap between germline ends came to 17 bases. From germline, CDR1 is SEHNR and CDR2 FQNEAQ (reference sequence). The CDR3 is 14 residues long. The CDR3 DNA sequence: TGTGCCAGCAGCCTGGGTCAGGATTACGGTGGCTACACCTTC. Residues: CASSLGQDYGGYTF.

V gene TRBV5-1 combines with J gene TRBJ2-5, with 10 bases identical to TRBD2. The CDR3 has 14 residues. Germline lookup yields CDR1 SGHRS and CDR2 YFSETQ. V lost 3 bases, J lost 4 bases, and 3 bases stayed unmatched. CDR3 region: CASSSGLAAETQYF. The CDR3 nucleotides read TGCGCCAGCAGCTCCGGACTAGCGGCAGAGACCCAGTACTTC.

This chain's CDR3 is CAITTSGGINEQYF. The CDR3 region has the DNA TGTGCCATCACCACTAGCGGGGGAATAAACGAGCAGTACTTC. The chain couples TRBV10-3 to TRBJ2-7, with 11 bases lining up with TRBD2. J was trimmed by 5 bases and V by 7 bases; bases with no gene match: 7. CDR3 length equals 14 residues. The germline V gene has CDR1 ENHRY and CDR2 SYGVKD.

V usage is TRBV5-1 and J usage is TRBJ2-1; 11 positions agree with TRBD2. Germline-derived CDR1 and CDR2 are SGHRS and YFSETQ. The V segment lost 4 bases and the J segment 5 bases; nucleotides outside the gene matches: 8. This CDR3 is 16 amino acids long. As DNA, the CDR3 is TGCGCCAGCAGCCTCCAACTAGCGGGGGCGAACAATGAGCAGTTCTTC. Protein sequence: CASSLQLAGANNEQFF. Full variable domain (remainder filled in from reference TRBV5-1 and TRBJ2-1): KAGVTQTPRYLIKTRGQQVTLSCSPISGHRSVSWYQQTPGQGLQFLFEYFSETQRNKGNFPGRFSGRQFSNSRSEMNVSTLELGDSALYLCASSLQLAGANNEQFFGPGTRLTVL.

The chain couples TRBV4-1 to TRBJ2-3, with 7 bases identical to TRBD1. CDR3 size: 14 residues. Germline lookup yields CDR1 MGHRA and CDR2 YSYEKL. V shed 5 bases, J shed 6 bases, and the junction held 8 bases outside the gene matches. CDR3 residues: CASSDTTGADTQYF. The CDR3 coding sequence is TGCGCCAGCAGCGACACAACAGGGGCCGATACGCAGTATTTT.

This clone was recorded once. V usage is TRBV29-1 and J usage is TRBJ2-3; 11 bases match TRBD1. Germline lookup yields CDR1 SQVTM and CDR2 ANQGSEA. After removal of 7 bases from V and 5 bases from J, the junction contained 5 bases not matched to a gene. The CDR3 covers 13 residues. In DNA form, the CDR3 reads TGCAGCGGATCGGGACAGGGGGGAGATACGCAGTATTTT. Its translation: CSGSGQGGDTQYF.

The CDR3: CASSLVAQGTSPLHF. CDR3 bases: TGTGCCAGCAGCTTAGTTGCCCAGGGGACTTCACCCCTCCACTTT. The chain employs TRBV7-2 and TRBJ1-6; tentative D call: TRBD1 (6 bases). This CDR3 has 15 residues. The germline V gene has CDR1 SGHTA and CDR2 FQGNSA. Trimming stripped 1 base from V and 9 bases from J, with 13 bases between.

The DNA of the CDR3 is TGTGCCAGCAGCCCGGTACGGGGGGGAACAGATACGCAGTATTTT. It yields the protein CASSPVRGGTDTQYF. This chain uses TRBV27 with TRBJ2-3; TRBD2 matches at 8 bases. CDR1 and CDR2 (germline): MNHEY, SMNVEV (reference sequence). The CDR3 contains 15 residues. After removal of 6 bases from V and 3 bases from J, the junction contained 8 bases not matched to a gene.

The chain carries TRBV29-1 and TRBJ2-3; 10 bases match TRBD1. J gave up 2 bases and V 6 bases, and 2 bases lay outside the gene matches. This CDR3 has 13 amino acids. From germline, CDR1 is SQVTM and CDR2 ANQGSEA. The CDR3 is CSVTGGITDTQYF. CDR3 DNA: TGCAGCGTGACAGGGGGCATCACAGATACGCAGTATTTT.

The V gene is TRBV2, the J gene TRBJ2-3, with a weak D call TRBD1 (5 bases). The CDR3 spans 12 residues. Germline CDR1 is SNHLY and CDR2 is FYNNEI. The V end lost 2 bases, the J end lost 7 bases, and 7 bases lay between the germline ends. The CDR3 region has the DNA TGTGCCAGCAGTGAAAGGGGCTATACGCAGTATTTT. It is translated as CASSERGYTQYF.

The CDR3 loop reads CASSQDSGAGELFF. The CDR3 DNA reads TGTGCCAGCAGCCAAGATTCGGGGGCCGGGGAGCTGTTTTTT. This chain joins TRBV3-1 (or the pseudogene TRBV3-2) and TRBJ2-2; a weak D match, TRBD2 (6 bases). Deletions cut 0 bases from V and 6 bases from J, with 8 bases between. The CDR3 is 14 residues long. Germline V CDR1 and CDR2: LGHDT, YNNKEL (reference sequence).

The V call is TRBV4-1, the J call TRBJ2-1; a possible D gene is TRBD2 (7 bases). Germline V gives CDR1 MGHRA, CDR2 YSYEKL. V was pared by 1 base and J by 0 bases, with 13 bases between. This CDR3 comprises 17 residues. This CDR3 reads CASSQGGRGSSYNEQFF. CDR3 bases: TGCGCCAGCAGCCAAGGGGGGCGGGGGAGCTCCTACAATGAGCAGTTCTTC.

This clone has just one count. The rearrangement links TRBV27 to TRBJ2-3, with D perhaps TRBD1 (6 bases). The CDR3 has 14 amino acids. CDR1 is MNHEY and CDR2 is SMNVEV in the germline V gene (reference sequence). V was shortened by 6 bases and J by 6 bases, with 16 bases between the two germline ends. The CDR3 sequence: CASRPIGTFDTQYF. CDR3 DNA: TGTGCCAGCAGGCCGATAGGGACATTCGATACGCAGTATTTT.

The table lists this clone with a few counts. The V call is TRBV2, the J call TRBJ1-1; 10 nucleotides line up with TRBD1. V lost 5 bases, J lost 7 bases, and 4 bases stayed unmatched. Per germline, CDR1 SNHLY and CDR2 FYNNEI. This CDR3 has 13 residues. In nucleotides, the CDR3 is TGTGCCAGCAGTTCCGGGACAGGGGATGAAGCTTTCTTT. This encodes CASSSGTGDEAFF.